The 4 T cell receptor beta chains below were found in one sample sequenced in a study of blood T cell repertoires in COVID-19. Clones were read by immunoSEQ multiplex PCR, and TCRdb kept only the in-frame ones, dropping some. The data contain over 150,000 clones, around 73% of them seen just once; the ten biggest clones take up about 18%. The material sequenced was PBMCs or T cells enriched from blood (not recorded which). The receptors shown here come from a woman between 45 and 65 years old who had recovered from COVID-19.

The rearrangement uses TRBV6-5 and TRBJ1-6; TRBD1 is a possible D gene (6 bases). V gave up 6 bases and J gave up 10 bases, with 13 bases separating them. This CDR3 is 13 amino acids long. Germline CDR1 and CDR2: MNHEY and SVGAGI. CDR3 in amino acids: CASRRQVGSPLHF. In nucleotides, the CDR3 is TGTGCCAGCAGAAGACAGGTTGGGTCACCCCTCCACTTT.

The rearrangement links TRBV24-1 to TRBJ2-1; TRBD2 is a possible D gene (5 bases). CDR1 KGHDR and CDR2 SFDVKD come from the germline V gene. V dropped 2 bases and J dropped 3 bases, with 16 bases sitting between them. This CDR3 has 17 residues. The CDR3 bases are TGTGCCACCAGTGATTCCCGAGGGATTGGCCGCTACAATGAGCAGTTCTTC. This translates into CATSDSRGIGRYNEQFF.

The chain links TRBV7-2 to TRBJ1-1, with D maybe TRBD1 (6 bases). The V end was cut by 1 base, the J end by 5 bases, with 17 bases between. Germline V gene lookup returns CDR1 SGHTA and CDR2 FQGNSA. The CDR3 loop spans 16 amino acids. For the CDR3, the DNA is TGTGCCAGCAGCTTAGGAGGCTGGGGGCTAAGGACTGAAGCTTTCTTT. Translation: CASSLGGWGLRTEAFF. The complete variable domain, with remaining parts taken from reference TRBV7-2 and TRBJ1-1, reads GAGVSQSPSNKVTEKGKDVELRCDPISGHTALYWYRQSLGQGLEFLIYFQGNSAPDKSGLPSDRFSAERTGGSVSTLTIQRTQQEDSAVYLCASSLGGWGLRTEAFFGQGTRLTVV.

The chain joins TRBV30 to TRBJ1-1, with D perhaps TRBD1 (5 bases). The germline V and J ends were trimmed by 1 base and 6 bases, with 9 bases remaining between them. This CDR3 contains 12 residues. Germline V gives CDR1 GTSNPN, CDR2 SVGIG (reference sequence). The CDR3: CAWSGREAEAFF. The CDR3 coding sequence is TGTGCCTGGAGTGGCAGGGAGGCTGAAGCTTTCTTT.